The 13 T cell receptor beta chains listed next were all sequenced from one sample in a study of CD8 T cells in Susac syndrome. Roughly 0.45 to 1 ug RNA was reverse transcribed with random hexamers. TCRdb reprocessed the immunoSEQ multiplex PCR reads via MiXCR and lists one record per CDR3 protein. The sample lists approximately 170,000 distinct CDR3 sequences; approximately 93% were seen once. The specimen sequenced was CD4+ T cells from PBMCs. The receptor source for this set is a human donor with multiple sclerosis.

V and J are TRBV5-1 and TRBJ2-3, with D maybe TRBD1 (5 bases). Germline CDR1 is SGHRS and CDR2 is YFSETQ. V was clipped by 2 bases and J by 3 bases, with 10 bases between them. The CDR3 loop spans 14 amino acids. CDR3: CASSFAGFTDTQYF. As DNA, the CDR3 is TGCGCCAGCAGCTTCGCAGGGTTTACAGATACGCAGTATTTT. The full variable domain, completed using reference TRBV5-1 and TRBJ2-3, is KAGVTQTPRYLIKTRGQQVTLSCSPISGHRSVSWYQQTPGQGLQFLFEYFSETQRNKGNFPGRFSGRQFSNSRSEMNVSTLELGDSALYLCASSFAGFTDTQYFGPGTRLTVL.

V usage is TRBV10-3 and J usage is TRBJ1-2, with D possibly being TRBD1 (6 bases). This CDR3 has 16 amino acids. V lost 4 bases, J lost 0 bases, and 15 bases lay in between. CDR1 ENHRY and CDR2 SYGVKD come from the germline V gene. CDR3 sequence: CAISGGDTRTNYGYTF. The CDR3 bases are TGTGCCATCAGTGGGGGGGACACCCGAACTAACTATGGCTACACCTTC.

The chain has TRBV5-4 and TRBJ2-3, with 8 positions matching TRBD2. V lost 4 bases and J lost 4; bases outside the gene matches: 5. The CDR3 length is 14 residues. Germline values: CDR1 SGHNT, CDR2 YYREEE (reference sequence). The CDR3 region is CASSQGLAPDTQYF. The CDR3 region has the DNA TGTGCCAGCAGCCAAGGACTAGCCCCAGATACGCAGTATTTT.

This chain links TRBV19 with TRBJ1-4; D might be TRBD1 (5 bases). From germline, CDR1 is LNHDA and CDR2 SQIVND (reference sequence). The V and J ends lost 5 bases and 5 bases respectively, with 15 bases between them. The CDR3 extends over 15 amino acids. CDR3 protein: CASSETGHRNEKLFF. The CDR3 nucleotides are TGTGCCAGTAGTGAAACAGGCCACCGAAATGAAAAACTGTTTTTT.

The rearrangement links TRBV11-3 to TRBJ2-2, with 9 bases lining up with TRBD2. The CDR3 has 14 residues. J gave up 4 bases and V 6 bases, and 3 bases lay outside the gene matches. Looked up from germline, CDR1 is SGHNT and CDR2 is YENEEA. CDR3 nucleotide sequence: TGTGCCAGCAGACCTAGCGGGACCACCGGGGAGCTGTTTTTT. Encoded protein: CASRPSGTTGELFF.

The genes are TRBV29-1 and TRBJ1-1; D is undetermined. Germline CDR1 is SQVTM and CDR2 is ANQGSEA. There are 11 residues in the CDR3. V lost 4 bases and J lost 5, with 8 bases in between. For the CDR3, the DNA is TGCAGCGTTGGGTGGGATACTGAAGCTTTCTTT. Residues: CSVGWDTEAFF.

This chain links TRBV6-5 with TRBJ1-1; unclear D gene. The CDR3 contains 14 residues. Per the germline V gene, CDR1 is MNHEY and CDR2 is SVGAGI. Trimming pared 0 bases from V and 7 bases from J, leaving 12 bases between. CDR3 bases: TGTGCCAGCAGTTACTCAGGCGACTTTATTGAAGCTTTCTTT. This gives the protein CASSYSGDFIEAFF.

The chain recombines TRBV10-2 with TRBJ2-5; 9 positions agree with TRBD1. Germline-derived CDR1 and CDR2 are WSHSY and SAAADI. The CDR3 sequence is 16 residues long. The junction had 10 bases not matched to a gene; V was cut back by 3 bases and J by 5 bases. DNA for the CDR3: TGCGCCAGCAGTGATCCGGGACAGGGCGTTACTGAGACCCAGTACTTC. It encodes CASSDPGQGVTETQYF.

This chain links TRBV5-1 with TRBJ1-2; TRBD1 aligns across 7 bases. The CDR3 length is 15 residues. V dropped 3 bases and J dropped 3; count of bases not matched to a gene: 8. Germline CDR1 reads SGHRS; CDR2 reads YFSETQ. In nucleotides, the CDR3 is TGCGCCAGCAGCTGGGGGGGTACAGGGGACTATGGCTACACCTTC. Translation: CASSWGGTGDYGYTF.

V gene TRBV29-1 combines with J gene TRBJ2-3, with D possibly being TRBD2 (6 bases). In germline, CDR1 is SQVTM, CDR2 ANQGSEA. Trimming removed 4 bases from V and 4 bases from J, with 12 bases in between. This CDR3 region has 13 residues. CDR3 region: CSVVGGIADTQYF. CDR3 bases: TGCAGCGTTGTCGGCGGGATAGCAGATACGCAGTATTTT.

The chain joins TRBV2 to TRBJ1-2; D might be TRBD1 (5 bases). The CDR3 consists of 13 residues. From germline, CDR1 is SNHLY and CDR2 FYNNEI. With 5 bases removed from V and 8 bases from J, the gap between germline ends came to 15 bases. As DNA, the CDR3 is TGTGCCAGCAGTCCTCAGGGAATGAGGGGCTACACCTTC. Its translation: CASSPQGMRGYTF.

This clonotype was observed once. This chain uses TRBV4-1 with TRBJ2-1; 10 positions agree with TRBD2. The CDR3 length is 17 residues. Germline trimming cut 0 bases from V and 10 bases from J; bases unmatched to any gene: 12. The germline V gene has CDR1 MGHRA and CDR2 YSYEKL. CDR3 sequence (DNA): TGCGCCAGCAGCCAAGATGGGAGTCTAGCGGGAGTAGGAGAGCAGTTCTTC. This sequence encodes CASSQDGSLAGVGEQFF.

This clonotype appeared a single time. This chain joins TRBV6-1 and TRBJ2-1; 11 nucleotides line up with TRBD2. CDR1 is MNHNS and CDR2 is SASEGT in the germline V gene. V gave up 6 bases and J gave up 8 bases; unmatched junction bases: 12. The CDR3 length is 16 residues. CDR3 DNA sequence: TGTGCCAGCAGCAAACTTACTAGCGGGAGCGTTGATGAGCAGTTCTTC. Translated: CASSKLTSGSVDEQFF.